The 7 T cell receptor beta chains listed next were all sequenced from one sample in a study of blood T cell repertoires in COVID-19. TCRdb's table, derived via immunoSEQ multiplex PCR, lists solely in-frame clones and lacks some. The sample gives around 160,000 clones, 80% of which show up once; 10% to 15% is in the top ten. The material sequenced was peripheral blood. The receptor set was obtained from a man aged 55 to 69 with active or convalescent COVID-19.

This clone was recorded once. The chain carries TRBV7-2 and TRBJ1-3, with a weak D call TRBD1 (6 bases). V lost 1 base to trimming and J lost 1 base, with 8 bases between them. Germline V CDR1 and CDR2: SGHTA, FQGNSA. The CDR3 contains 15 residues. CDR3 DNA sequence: TGTGCCAGCAGCTTAGGGACAGATTCTGGAAACACCATATATTTT. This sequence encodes CASSLGTDSGNTIYF.

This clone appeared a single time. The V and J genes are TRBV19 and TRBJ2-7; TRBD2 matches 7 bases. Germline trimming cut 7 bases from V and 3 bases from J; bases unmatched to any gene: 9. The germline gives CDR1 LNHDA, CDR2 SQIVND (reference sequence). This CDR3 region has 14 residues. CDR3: CASTSGLGYYEQYF. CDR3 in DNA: TGTGCCAGTACCTCCGGACTAGGGTACTACGAGCAGTACTTC. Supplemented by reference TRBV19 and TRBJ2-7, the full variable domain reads DGGITQSPKYLFRKEGQNVTLSCEQNLNHDAMYWYRQDPGQGLRLIYYSQIVNDFQKGDIAEGYSVSREKKESFPLTVTSAQKNPTAFYLCASTSGLGYYEQYFGPGTRLTVT.

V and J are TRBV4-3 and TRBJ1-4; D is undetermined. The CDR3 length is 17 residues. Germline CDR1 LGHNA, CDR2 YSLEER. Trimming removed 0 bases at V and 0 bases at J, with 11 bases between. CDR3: CASSQDWARATNEKLFF. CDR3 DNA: TGCGCCAGCAGCCAAGATTGGGCGAGGGCAACTAATGAAAAACTGTTTTTT.

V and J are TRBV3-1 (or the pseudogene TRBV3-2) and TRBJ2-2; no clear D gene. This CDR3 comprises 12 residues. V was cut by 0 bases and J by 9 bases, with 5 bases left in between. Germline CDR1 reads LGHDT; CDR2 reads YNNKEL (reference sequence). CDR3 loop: CASSQDGRELFF. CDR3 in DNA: TGTGCCAGCAGCCAAGATGGCCGGGAGCTGTTTTTT.

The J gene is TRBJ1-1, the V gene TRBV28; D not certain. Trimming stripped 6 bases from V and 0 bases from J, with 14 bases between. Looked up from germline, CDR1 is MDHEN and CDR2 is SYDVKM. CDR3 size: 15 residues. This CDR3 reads CASRGFLGVNTEAFF. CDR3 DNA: TGTGCCAGCAGGGGCTTTTTGGGCGTGAACACTGAAGCTTTCTTT.

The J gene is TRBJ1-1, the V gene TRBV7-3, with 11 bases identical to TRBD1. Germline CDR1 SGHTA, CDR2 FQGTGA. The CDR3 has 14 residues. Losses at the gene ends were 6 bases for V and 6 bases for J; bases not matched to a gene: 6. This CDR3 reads CASSSGTGGSEAFF. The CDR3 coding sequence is TGTGCCAGCAGTTCCGGGACAGGGGGGTCTGAAGCTTTCTTT.

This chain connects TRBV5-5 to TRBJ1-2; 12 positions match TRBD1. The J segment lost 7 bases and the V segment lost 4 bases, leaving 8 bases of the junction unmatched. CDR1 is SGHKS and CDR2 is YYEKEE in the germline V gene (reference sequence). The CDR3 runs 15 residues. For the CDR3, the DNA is TGTGCCAGCAGCCGCTCGGGACAGGGGGCGGGTGGCTACACCTTC. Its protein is CASSRSGQGAGGYTF.